The 32 T cell receptor beta chains below come from one sample, sequenced in a study of blood T cell repertoires in COVID-19. Data came from immunoSEQ multiplex PCR; TCRdb stores just in-frame clones and leaves some out. The sample shows 200,000 to 250,000 clones, just over 85% of them seen only once. Sequencing was performed on PBMCs or T cells enriched from blood (not recorded which). Every receptor here comes from a woman aged 45 to 65 with acute COVID-19.

V and J are TRBV29-1 and TRBJ2-2, with D possibly TRBD1 on 5 matching bases. The CDR3 is 13 amino acids. Looked up from germline, CDR1 is SQVTM and CDR2 is ANQGSEA. Between the trimmed V and J ends, which lost 3 bases and 1 base, there was a span of 6 bases. This chain's CDR3 is CSVDGQNTGELFF. CDR3 nucleotides: TGCAGCGTTGATGGACAGAACACCGGGGAGCTGTTTTTT.

V gene TRBV27 combines with J gene TRBJ1-5; tentatively, D is TRBD1 (5 bases). With 8 bases removed from V and 5 bases from J, the gap between germline ends came to 13 bases. The CDR3 extends over 13 amino acids. Germline assignment: CDR1 MNHEY and CDR2 SMNVEV (reference sequence). CDR3 DNA sequence: TGTGCCAGCTCCTCGACAGCTTATCAGCCCCAGCATTTT. Translated, it gives CASSSTAYQPQHF.

J is TRBJ2-7 and V is TRBV28; 8 bases are shared with TRBD2. The germline CDR1 and CDR2 sequences are MDHEN and SYDVKM. This CDR3 is built from 16 residues. With 3 bases clipped from V and 4 bases from J, the junction kept 11 bases outside the gene matches. CDR3 residues: CASSLRAGARLYEQYF. The DNA of the CDR3 is TGTGCCAGCAGTTTGAGAGCGGGAGCCCGGCTATACGAGCAGTACTTC.

This clone appeared a single time. The rearrangement joins TRBV10-3 to TRBJ2-5; no definite D call. The CDR3 runs to 11 residues. Trimming took off 5 bases at V and 5 bases at J, with 6 bases between the two ends. CDR1 is ENHRY, CDR2 SYGVKD, per germline. The CDR3 nucleotides are TGTGCCATCAGTATAGCCGAGACCCAGTACTTC. Translated: CAISIAETQYF.

The chain links TRBV4-1 to TRBJ2-5; 13 bases align to TRBD2. V shed 4 bases and J 5 bases; nucleotides not matched to a gene: 1. Germline-derived CDR1 and CDR2 are MGHRA and YSYEKL. CDR3 length: 14 amino acids. The CDR3 sequence: CASSRLAGGETQYF. The CDR3 nucleotides are TGCGCCAGCAGCCGACTAGCGGGAGGTGAGACCCAGTACTTC.

The chain is built from TRBV30 and TRBJ1-3; D possibly corresponds to TRBD1 (6 bases). V was clipped by 3 bases and J by 0 bases, with 12 bases between them. Germline values: CDR1 GTSNPN, CDR2 SVGIG (reference sequence). The length of the CDR3 is 15 residues. The CDR3 nucleotides read TGTGCCTGGAGGGGTCAGGGGCTCTCTGGAAACACCATATATTTT. Encoded protein: CAWRGQGLSGNTIYF.

The V call is TRBV3-1 (or the pseudogene TRBV3-2), the J call TRBJ2-5; possible D gene TRBD2, 7 bases. This CDR3 spans 15 amino acids. Trimming stripped 5 bases from V and 5 bases from J, with 18 bases between. Germline V gene lookup returns CDR1 LGHDT and CDR2 YNNKEL (reference sequence). This CDR3 reads CASSRGGGGAETQYF. For the CDR3, the DNA is TGTGCCAGCAGCAGGGGGGGCGGAGGGGCGGAGACCCAGTACTTC.

A few counts support this clone. This chain connects TRBV18 to TRBJ2-1, with D possibly being TRBD1 (5 bases). V was pared by 3 bases and J by 10 bases, with 10 bases between. This CDR3 region has 12 residues. CDR1 KGHSH and CDR2 LQKENI come from the germline V gene. The CDR3 nucleotides are TGTGCCAGCTCACCCGACAGAAGCGAGCAGTTCTTC. The encoded protein is CASSPDRSEQFF.

The rearrangement uses TRBV7-2 and TRBJ1-2, with D perhaps TRBD1 (6 bases). From germline, CDR1 is SGHTA and CDR2 FQGNSA. This CDR3 has 15 residues. V dropped 1 base and J dropped 4 bases, with 13 bases sitting between them. The CDR3 region is CASSLGPDRSYGYTF. The CDR3 region has the DNA TGTGCCAGCAGCTTAGGACCCGACAGGTCCTATGGCTACACCTTC.

The CDR3 sequence: CASSQDLAGQANTGELFF. CDR3 sequence (DNA): TGTGCCAGCAGCCAAGATCTCGCAGGGCAGGCTAACACCGGGGAGCTGTTTTTT. The J gene is TRBJ2-2, the V gene TRBV4-2; tentative D call: TRBD1 (5 bases). Trimming took off 0 bases at V and 2 bases at J, with 16 bases between the two ends. The V gene's germline CDR1 is LGHNA and CDR2 YNFKEQ. This CDR3 contains 18 residues.

The V gene is TRBV27, the J gene TRBJ2-6, with 8 bases that match TRBD1. The CDR3 contains 15 residues. Per germline, CDR1 MNHEY and CDR2 SMNVEV (reference sequence). V shed 5 bases and J 6 bases; nucleotides not matched to a gene: 6. The CDR3 protein is CASSLQGAVANVLTF. The CDR3 nucleotides read TGTGCCAGCAGTCTCCAGGGGGCAGTGGCCAACGTCCTGACTTTC.

The chain uses TRBV10-3 and TRBJ2-2; 10 nucleotides line up with TRBD2. The CDR3 runs 15 residues. CDR1 ENHRY and CDR2 SYGVKD come from the germline V gene. Trimming cost V 6 bases and J 4 bases; bases outside gene matches: 5. The CDR3 spells CAIRSSGSGTGELFF. The CDR3, as DNA: TGTGCCATCAGATCTAGCGGGAGTGGCACCGGGGAGCTGTTTTTT.

The V and J genes are TRBV7-9 and TRBJ1-5, with 8 bases aligning to TRBD1. CDR1 and CDR2 from the germline V gene are SEHNR and FQNEAQ (reference sequence). V trimming: 5 bases; J trimming: 4 bases; junction bases outside the gene matches: 4. This CDR3 is 14 amino acids long. The DNA for the CDR3 is TGTGCCAGCAGCGCCACAGGGGGAAATCAGCCCCAGCATTTT. Protein product: CASSATGGNQPQHF.

V usage is TRBV27 and J usage is TRBJ2-2, with 10 positions matching TRBD1. Trimming removed 4 bases from V and 4 bases from J; junction bases left unmatched: 6. This CDR3 contains 16 residues. CDR1 is MNHEY and CDR2 is SMNVEV in the germline V gene (reference sequence). The CDR3 sequence is CASSSRQGAGTGELFF. The CDR3 nucleotides are TGTGCCAGCAGTTCCCGACAGGGGGCAGGCACCGGGGAGCTGTTTTTT.

The chain combines TRBV29-1 with TRBJ2-7; the match to TRBD1 covers 7 bases. The CDR3 extends over 16 amino acids. The germline V gene encodes CDR1 SQVTM and CDR2 ANQGSEA. Losses at the gene ends were 2 bases for V and 2 bases for J; bases not matched to a gene: 12. The CDR3 DNA reads TGCAGCGTTGAAAGACCGGGACAGTCAACCCCCTACGAGCAGTACTTC. This sequence encodes CSVERPGQSTPYEQYF.

The chain carries TRBV11-2 and TRBJ2-3; D is perhaps TRBD1 (5 bases). There are 14 residues in the CDR3. Germline V gene sequence: CDR1 SGHAT, CDR2 FQNNGV. The V and J ends lost 5 bases and 4 bases respectively, with 13 bases between them. CDR3: CASSPTDKSDTQYF. CDR3 DNA: TGTGCCAGCAGCCCTACGGACAAGTCAGATACGCAGTATTTT.

This clone was found many times. The chain has TRBV4-2 and TRBJ1-5; TRBD1 matches 7 bases. The CDR3 spans 15 residues. CDR1 is LGHNA and CDR2 is YNFKEQ in the germline V gene. V was clipped by 2 bases and J by 7 bases; unmatched bases: 8. CDR3 sequence reads: CASSQSGQGGQPQHF. The CDR3 DNA reads as TGTGCCAGCAGCCAATCGGGACAAGGGGGCCAGCCCCAGCATTTT.

The rearrangement uses TRBV15 and TRBJ1-6, with 9 bases lining up with TRBD1. Trimming took 8 bases from V and 4 from J; bases not matched to a gene: 0. The CDR3 length is 13 residues. CDR1 is LNHNV, CDR2 YYDKDF, per germline (reference sequence). CDR3 protein: CATGQGYNSPLHF. CDR3 nucleotide sequence: TGTGCCACCGGACAGGGGTATAATTCACCCCTCCACTTT.

This rearrangement joins TRBV10-3 to TRBJ2-1, with D possibly TRBD2 on 7 matching bases. Per germline, CDR1 ENHRY and CDR2 SYGVKD. The CDR3 contains 20 residues. The V gene lost 7 bases and the J gene lost 0 bases, with 28 bases spanning the gap. The CDR3: CAITVGGRRRDAGSYNEQFF. The CDR3 DNA reads as TGTGCCATCACGGTGGGGGGGCGGCGGCGGGACGCCGGCTCCTACAATGAGCAGTTCTTC.

The chain links TRBV24-1 to TRBJ2-7; 9 positions agree with TRBD1. Germline loops: CDR1 KGHDR, CDR2 SFDVKD. There are 15 residues in the CDR3. V dropped 8 bases and J dropped 3; count of bases not matched to a gene: 10. The CDR3 loop reads CATTTRDRAFYEQYF. CDR3 sequence (DNA): TGTGCCACCACGACCCGGGACAGGGCCTTCTACGAGCAGTACTTC.

This clone was observed a single time. The chain uses TRBV18 and TRBJ2-7; D possibly corresponds to TRBD2 (6 bases). V lost 3 bases and J lost 5, with 14 bases in between. Germline loops: CDR1 KGHSH, CDR2 LQKENI. The CDR3 loop spans 14 amino acids. The CDR3: CASSPTSAGNEQYF. The CDR3 DNA sequence: TGTGCCAGCTCACCTACGTCAGCGGGCAACGAGCAGTACTTC.

In regard to this clone: The same CDR3 is also encoded by other DNA sequences in this sample. Written as DNA, the CDR3 is TGTGCCAGTAGTATCTCAGGGGGCTTGAACACTGAAGCTTTCTTT. It translates to CASSISGGLNTEAFF. The V and J genes are TRBV19 and TRBJ1-1, with TRBD1 matching over 8 bases. The CDR3 has 15 amino acids. J gave up 0 bases and V 3 bases, and 3 bases lay outside the gene matches. In germline, CDR1 is LNHDA, CDR2 SQIVND (reference sequence).

V and J are TRBV13 and TRBJ1-1, with a weak D call TRBD1 (5 bases). The CDR3 sequence is 13 residues long. Per the germline V gene, CDR1 is PRHDT and CDR2 is FYEKMQ (reference sequence). Trimming removed 5 bases at V and 4 bases at J, with 11 bases between. The CDR3 nucleotides read TGTGCCAGCAGCAAGAGACAGTTCACTGAAGCTTTCTTT. The encoded protein is CASSKRQFTEAFF.

V usage is TRBV7-9 and J usage is TRBJ1-2; maybe TRBD1 (6 bases). V lost 3 bases and J lost 5, with 16 bases in between. CDR1 and CDR2 (germline): SEHNR, FQNEAQ (reference sequence). CDR3 length: 15 residues. This chain's CDR3 is CASSFHPQGRYGYTF. CDR3 DNA sequence: TGTGCCAGCAGCTTTCACCCACAGGGCCGTTATGGCTACACCTTC.

CDR3 protein: CAISEPTGITEAFF. The CDR3 bases are TGTGCCATCAGTGAGCCTACAGGGATCACTGAAGCTTTCTTT. V usage is TRBV10-3 and J usage is TRBJ1-1, with a tentative D call TRBD1 (6 bases). The CDR3 totals 14 residues. Germline V lookup: CDR1 ENHRY, CDR2 SYGVKD. V lost 2 bases, J lost 4 bases, and 11 bases lay in between.

This clone was counted between two and nine times. The chain has TRBV19 and TRBJ2-1, with 8 nucleotides matching TRBD2. With V trimmed by 5 bases and J by 4 bases, 7 bases remained unmatched. Germline V gene sequence: CDR1 LNHDA, CDR2 SQIVND (reference sequence). The CDR3 covers 15 residues. CDR3 region: CASSVGGRRYNEQFF. CDR3 DNA: TGTGCCAGTAGTGTAGGCGGGAGGCGTTACAATGAGCAGTTCTTC.

CDR3 protein: CASTDSSSYNEQFF. The DNA of the CDR3 is TGTGCCAGCACCGACTCGAGCTCCTACAATGAGCAGTTCTTC. The chain joins TRBV7-9 to TRBJ2-1; D gene uncertain. CDR1 and CDR2 (germline): SEHNR, FQNEAQ (reference sequence). The CDR3 contains 14 residues. V was shortened by 7 bases and J by 0 bases, with 10 bases between the two germline ends.

The chain uses TRBV3-1 (or the pseudogene TRBV3-2) and TRBJ1-1; D ambiguous. Germline V lookup: CDR1 LGHDT, CDR2 YNNKEL (reference sequence). The CDR3 length is 16 residues. Trimming left V 3 bases short and J 3 bases short, with 17 bases between. CDR3 in amino acids: CASSQSRTPGDTEAFF. In DNA, the CDR3 is TGTGCCAGCAGCCAGAGCAGGACCCCCGGGGACACTGAAGCTTTCTTT.

J is TRBJ2-7 and V is TRBV27; 10 bases align to TRBD2. This CDR3 contains 18 residues. Germline V gene sequence: CDR1 MNHEY, CDR2 SMNVEV (reference sequence). V lost 5 bases, J lost 3 bases, and 16 bases stayed unmatched. The CDR3 bases are TGTGCCAGCAGTCTTTTAGCGGGAGGCCACTCCGGAGACTACGAGCAGTACTTC. Its translation is CASSLLAGGHSGDYEQYF.

This chain joins TRBV28 and TRBJ2-5; unclear D gene. The germline V gene has CDR1 MDHEN and CDR2 SYDVKM. Trimming shortened V by 5 bases and J by 1 base, and 14 bases separated the two germline ends. The CDR3 spans 15 residues. Here the CDR3 DNA reads TGTGCCAGCAGTCCCCCCTGGGCAGGCCAAGAGACCCAGTACTTC. Its protein product is CASSPPWAGQETQYF.

The genes are TRBV5-4 and TRBJ1-3; the D gene is possibly TRBD1 (6 bases). V was cut by 2 bases and J by 4 bases, with 16 bases left in between. Germline CDR1 and CDR2: SGHNT and YYREEE (reference sequence). The CDR3 has 16 residues. DNA for the CDR3: TGTGCCAGCAGCTTAGGGGGTGGGGGTTCCGGAAACACCATATATTTT. This translates into CASSLGGGGSGNTIYF.

The chain links TRBV5-4 to TRBJ2-1; no firm D call. This CDR3 region has 13 residues. V was shortened by 4 bases and J by 7 bases, with 12 bases between the two germline ends. Germline V gene lookup returns CDR1 SGHNT and CDR2 YYREEE (reference sequence). CDR3 in DNA: TGTGCCAGCAGCACTGAGACCGGGAATGAGCAGTTCTTC. Translating gives CASSTETGNEQFF.